This TCR beta chain was obtained from a study of blood T cell repertoires in COVID-19. The CDR3 is made up of 12 amino acids. Trimming took 6 bases from V and 6 from J, leaving 9 bases between them. The germline V gene has CDR1 KGHSH and CDR2 LQKENI. Sequencing was performed with immunoSEQ multiplex PCR; in TCRdb, only in-frame clones are kept and a portion is missing. The sample lists roughly 120,000 clones, 90% occurring once. This clonotype was obtained from a man in his sixties with COVID-19, enrolled during active disease. The chain has TRBV18 and TRBJ1-5; D is ambiguous. The sample was peripheral blood. CDR3 region: CASSLELQPQHF. The CDR3 nucleotides are TGTGCCAGCTCTCTTGAACTTCAGCCCCAGCATTTT.